This TCR beta chain was sequenced during a study of blood T cell repertoires in COVID-19 (dated by TCRdb to the early 2020s). Looking at the study overall: Collaborator samples came from the United States, Italy and Spain and covered acute and convalescent phases of COVID-19. Where available, HLA class I and class II types were obtained from metadata supplied by the sample provider rather than from assay-based typing. Samples came from the ongoing ImmuneRACE study (first 160 participants) plus 1,254 subjects from 6 global collaborators. A freely available public database, intended as a resource for researchers studying the immune response to SARS-CoV-2, is where the repertoires were released. Subjects who had been exposed to COVID-19, were actively infected with it, or had recovered from it provided the deeply sampled blood TCRbeta repertoires that made up the dataset. The prospective study material was composed of cDNA or gDNA derived from T cells, B-cell-depleted T cells, or PBMCs. A de-identified subject ID, COVID-19 status, age in years and sex were almost always included in the sample metadata.

The immunoSEQ Assay, a bias-controlled multiplex PCR, was used to amplify TCRbeta CDR3 regions from genomic DNA. Processing in the source paper ran as follows. Within the assay, amplification of reference gene primers was used to estimate how many nucleated cells each sample contained. To quantify the absolute abundance of each unique TCRbeta CDR3 rearrangement, sequence reads were collapsed and filtered. For each sample, productive Simpson clonality was calculated as the square root of Simpson's diversity index across productive rearrangements. In its TCRdb copy, this immuneACCESS table keeps in-frame sequences only and misses some clones. Where compared with another copy, unresolved V genes explain less than half of these, and the others have no known cause. V, J and clone size are taken as reported in that table, and D and trimming were inferred from the DNA itself. This sample gives about 260,000 clones in total; around 89% of them show up just once. Of the sample, about 3% falls within the top ten clones.

As to this clone: Its specific antigen is unknown. No clone much larger than this one lies a single base away; base qualities are absent.

Enrolling through a virtual design, the prospective study's participants ranged in age from roughly 18 to 89 years and lived across some 22 United States geographic areas. Cohort assignment in the prospective study relied on participant-reported clinical history from a screening survey and a study questionnaire. ImmuneRACE Cohort 3 recovered participants were defined by two consecutive negative NP/OP PCR tests, healthcare professional clearance, or symptom resolution. In the prospective study, whole blood, serum and a nasopharyngeal or oropharyngeal swab were collected from each participant by mobile phlebotomists. Prospective study participants could optionally give additional blood draws and questionnaires over an approximately two-month period. Before DNA extraction, blood samples from the prospective study were shipped at room temperature or frozen. What the authors observed across the whole study: The quantity of clinical and demographic metadata differed by source and by participant and was supplied without curation.

Trimming leaves V shorter by 3 bases and J shorter by 1 base, with the junction holding 2 bases beyond the gene matches. The CDR3 covers 13 residues, taking in both the cysteine and the phenylalanine. The only DNA kept is the CDR3, 39 bases in frame from the first base. CDR1 SQVTM and CDR2 ANQGSEA are derived from the germline V gene. The chain links TRBV29-1 with TRBJ1-2, with 7 bases matching TRBD1. The clonotype originates from a woman in her fifties or sixties who had recovered from COVID-19. Sequencing input: PBMCs or T cells enriched from blood (not recorded which). The DNA sequence follows: TGCAGCGTTGACAGGGGGAATAACTATGGCTACACCTTC. It is translated as CSVDRGNNYGYTF.